This entry is about one T cell receptor beta chain. Its antigen is undetermined. Germline values: CDR1 KGHDR, CDR2 SFDVKD. This CDR3 contains 15 residues. V lost 4 bases, J lost 3 bases, and 5 bases stayed unmatched. This entry is derived from a study of T cell responses to AZD1222 COVID-19 vaccine. Here immunoSEQ multiplex PCR was the method, and the copy in TCRdb shows in-frame clones only, minus some. Among more than 110,000 clones, 75% to 95% were seen once, and the ten largest hold about 3%. Study findings and constraints: White British ancestry dominated among donors, who included more females, and clonal diversity was possibly underestimated.

The chain recombines TRBV24-1 with TRBJ1-1; 9 bases match TRBD1. This clonotype originated in an adult in good health. Sequences were derived from peripheral blood, sampled on day 0 of AZD1222 vaccination. The DNA of the CDR3 is TGTGCCACCAGTGACTCTCGACAGGGGGACACTGAAGCTTTCTTT. It specifies CATSDSRQGDTEAFF.